These 18 T cell receptor beta chains were sequenced from one sample in a study of T-cell reconstitution after alpha-beta-depleted transplantation in children. Unique molecular identifiers were built into the TCRbeta library. TCRdb reanalysed the PCR reads using MiXCR and keeps one entry per CDR3 protein. This sample has approximately 650,000 distinct CDR3 sequences, with around 13% found just once. The sequences come from PBMCs, collected before TCRalphabeta/CD19-depleted stem cell transplant. Receptor source: a girl aged 2-10 years with congenital amegakaryocytic thrombocytopenia, due to receive a stem cell transplant.

This clonotype appeared many times. The J gene is TRBJ2-7, the V gene TRBV12-3 or TRBV12-4; TRBD2 matches 9 bases. V was clipped by 4 bases and J by 2 bases; unmatched bases: 6. This CDR3 spans 15 amino acids. The CDR3 loop reads CASSSLAGATYEQYF. CDR3 in DNA: TGTGCCAGCAGTTCACTAGCGGGTGCAACCTACGAGCAGTACTTC.

This clonotype appeared a few times. V is TRBV2 and J is TRBJ1-4; tentatively, D is TRBD1 (6 bases). Germline V lookup: CDR1 SNHLY, CDR2 FYNNEI. The CDR3 has 14 residues. Trimming stripped 7 bases from V and 0 bases from J, with 9 bases between. CDR3 in DNA: TGTGCCAGCACCAAGGGGGCAACTAATGAAAAACTGTTTTTT. Amino acid sequence: CASTKGATNEKLFF.

This chain joins TRBV29-1 and TRBJ2-7; weak D call: TRBD2 (5 bases). CDR1 is SQVTM, CDR2 ANQGSEA, per germline. V lost 6 bases, J lost 7 bases, and 13 bases lay in between. The CDR3 spans 11 residues. In nucleotides, the CDR3 is TGCAGCGTCCGGACGACGGGGGAGCAGTACTTC. Residues: CSVRTTGEQYF.

This clonotype was seen ten or more times. The rearrangement links TRBV7-8 to TRBJ1-1; D is ambiguous. Germline V gene lookup returns CDR1 SGHVS and CDR2 FQNEAQ. This CDR3 is built from 17 residues. V gave up 5 bases and J gave up 0 bases, with 19 bases separating them. CDR3 DNA sequence: TGTGCCAGCAGCCCCGCGTCGCATTGGCTCATGAACACTGAAGCTTTCTTT. Protein sequence: CASSPASHWLMNTEAFF.

There are many counts of this clonotype. J is TRBJ1-2 and V is TRBV20-1, with 9 bases lining up with TRBD1. After removal of 4 bases from V and 4 bases from J, the junction contained 7 bases not matched to a gene. CDR1 DFQATT and CDR2 SNEGSKA come from the germline V gene (reference sequence). The CDR3 has 14 residues. CDR3 residues: CSATQGALSYGYTF. The CDR3, as DNA: TGCAGTGCTACACAGGGGGCGCTGAGCTATGGCTACACCTTC.

This clonotype was observed at least ten times. The chain employs TRBV28 and TRBJ2-1; TRBD2 might be the D (5 bases). CDR1 is MDHEN and CDR2 is SYDVKM in the germline V gene. The CDR3 is 10 amino acids. V dropped 4 bases and J dropped 13 bases, with 8 bases sitting between them. CDR3 in amino acids: CASSSLAQFF. CDR3 nucleotide sequence: TGTGCCAGCAGTTCCCTAGCCCAGTTCTTC.

This clonotype was counted at least ten times. The rearrangement links TRBV10-3 to TRBJ2-3; weak D call: TRBD2 (6 bases). The CDR3 is 14 residues long. Germline assignment: CDR1 ENHRY and CDR2 SYGVKD. V was clipped by 5 bases and J by 2 bases, with 11 bases between them. CDR3 bases: TGTGCCATCAGTTCCGGGAGCCTCACAGATACGCAGTATTTT. It codes for CAISSGSLTDTQYF.

This clonotype has only a few counts. This sequence joins TRBV4-1 and TRBJ2-7; TRBD1 aligns across 7 bases. Trimming removed 6 bases from V and 4 bases from J; junction bases left unmatched: 12. The CDR3 sequence is 15 residues long. Per the germline V gene, CDR1 is MGHRA and CDR2 is YSYEKL. The CDR3 is CASSHSTGVEYEQYF. DNA for the CDR3: TGCGCCAGCAGTCACTCCACAGGGGTCGAGTACGAGCAGTACTTC.

The chain combines TRBV20-1 with TRBJ2-1, with D hard to call. Per the germline V gene, CDR1 is DFQATT and CDR2 is SNEGSKA (reference sequence). This CDR3 region has 17 residues. Trimming removed 0 bases at V and 4 bases at J, with 19 bases between. The CDR3, as DNA: TGCAGTGCTAGAGATCTAGGCGCGGCTCGATATTACAATGAGCAGTTCTTC. It is translated as CSARDLGAARYYNEQFF.

This clonotype showed up just a few times. The chain has TRBV7-9 and TRBJ2-1, with a tentative D call TRBD2 (6 bases). The CDR3 totals 13 residues. Germline CDR1 and CDR2: SEHNR and FQNEAQ (reference sequence). V lost 4 bases and J lost 10, with 14 bases in between. Here the CDR3 DNA reads TGTGCCAGCAGCTACCAACCGGGAGAGGAGCAGTTCTTC. This translates into CASSYQPGEEQFF.

This clonotype occurred many times. This sequence joins TRBV7-9 and TRBJ2-2; D unresolved. Trimming left V 2 bases short and J 6 bases short, with 7 bases between. The length of the CDR3 is 13 residues. CDR1 is SEHNR, CDR2 FQNEAQ, per germline (reference sequence). DNA for the CDR3: TGTGCCAGCAGCTTATCTCTCGCCGGGGAGCTGTTTTTT. Translation gives CASSLSLAGELFF.

This chain connects TRBV18 to TRBJ2-1; D unresolved. Germline V gene data show CDR1 as KGHSH and CDR2 as LQKENI. Trimming left V 3 bases short and J 4 bases short, with 7 bases between. The CDR3 sequence is 13 residues long. The CDR3 nucleotides are TGTGCCAGCTCACCGCCGACATACAATGAGCAGTTCTTC. This gives the protein CASSPPTYNEQFF. The full variable domain, completed using reference TRBV18 and TRBJ2-1, is NAGVMQNPRHLVRRRGQEARLRCSPMKGHSHVYWYRQLPEEGLKFMVYLQKENIIDESGMPKERFSAEFPKEGPSILRIQQVVRGDSAAYFCASSPPTYNEQFFGPGTRLTVL.

Ten or more counts support this clonotype. The J gene is TRBJ2-1, the V gene TRBV20-1, with D perhaps TRBD1 (6 bases). V was trimmed by 4 bases and J by 7 bases, leaving 20 bases between them. The CDR3 contains 15 residues. The germline V gene has CDR1 DFQATT and CDR2 SNEGSKA (reference sequence). The CDR3 DNA sequence: TGCAGTGCTACCGACCCTAGGGGGATGGGGAATGAGCAGTTCTTC. Protein product: CSATDPRGMGNEQFF.

This clonotype was recorded many times. The genes are TRBV15 and TRBJ2-7, with D hard to call. This CDR3 has 14 amino acids. Germline-derived CDR1 and CDR2 are LNHNV and YYDKDF (reference sequence). V lost 5 bases to trimming and J lost 3 bases, with 14 bases between them. CDR3: CATSPLREDYEQYF. The CDR3 coding sequence is TGTGCCACCAGCCCTTTACGCGAGGACTACGAGCAGTACTTC.

Turning to this clonotype: A much larger clone differs from this one at a single base, so this may be a read error. The final CDR3 position lacks the conserved phenylalanine or tryptophan, pointing to a likely read error. It is unclear where the CDR3 begins or ends on the DNA, so no DNA is shown, and the CDR3 is as TCRdb lists it. The V call is TRBV5-6, the J call TRBJ2-1; TRBD1, as called in the table, went unchecked against the DNA. Per germline, CDR1 SGHDT and CDR2 YYEEEE. A total of 13 residues make up the CDR3, ends included. CDR3 sequence: CASSLVPGRFFVS.

This chain uses TRBV20-1 with TRBJ1-1, with unresolved D. Trimming removed 3 bases at V and 5 bases at J, with 16 bases between. The CDR3 covers 14 residues. The germline gives CDR1 DFQATT, CDR2 SNEGSKA (reference sequence). The CDR3 reads CSARVSGRDTEAFF. The CDR3 region has the DNA TGCAGTGCTAGGGTTTCGGGAAGGGATACTGAAGCTTTCTTT.

This clonotype has a handful of counts. This chain connects TRBV5-1 to TRBJ2-1, with 8 bases aligning to TRBD2. The V gene end was trimmed by 0 bases and the J gene end by 8 bases; junction bases not matched to a gene: 4. The CDR3 has 14 residues. CDR1 is SGHRS and CDR2 is YFSETQ in the germline V gene. CDR3 in DNA: TGCGCCAGCAGCTTGGCGGGAGGGCCCGATGAGCAGTTCTTC. Its translation: CASSLAGGPDEQFF.

This clonotype was observed a few times. The V call is TRBV7-9, the J call TRBJ2-7; no clear D gene. CDR1 SEHNR and CDR2 FQNEAQ come from the germline V gene (reference sequence). Deletions cut 5 bases from V and 2 bases from J, with 13 bases between. The length of the CDR3 is 14 residues. CDR3 in amino acids: CASSPRRDPYEQYF. CDR3 DNA sequence: TGTGCCAGCAGCCCGCGAAGAGACCCCTACGAGCAGTACTTC.